These T cell receptor beta chains were read from a single sample in a study of post-analysis software for immune sequencing data. TCRdb re-called the PCR reads through MiXCR, storing one row per CDR3 protein. The sample shows more than 500,000 distinct CDR3 sequences, less than 40% of them seen only once. The sequenced sample consisted of blood. The receptors shown here come from a girl aged 2-17 years with multiple sclerosis. Each CDR3 is given without its conserved first and last residue. Fields, in order: CDR3 protein, CDR3 length, V gene.

CDR3 protein: ATSEDSYEQY
CDR3 length: 10
V gene: TRBV24-1

CDR3 protein: ASSLSGTVPTNTEAF
CDR3 length: 15
V gene: TRBV14

CDR3 protein: SVSTGVMNTEAF
CDR3 length: 12
V gene: TRBV29-1

CDR3 protein: SARDRGGARYTQY
CDR3 length: 13
V gene: TRBV20-1

CDR3 protein: ASSDSTGDSGANVLT
CDR3 length: 15
V gene: TRBV6-4

CDR3 protein: ASSLGQGADGYT
CDR3 length: 12
V gene: TRBV2

CDR3 protein: SVWAQGRAQY
CDR3 length: 10
V gene: TRBV29-1

CDR3 protein: ASSPYGAGVDTEAF
CDR3 length: 14
V gene: TRBV3-1

CDR3 protein: AISGQGEETQY
CDR3 length: 11
V gene: TRBV10-3

CDR3 protein: SAREDTQY
CDR3 length: 8
V gene: TRBV20-1

CDR3 protein: SASVRGRETQY
CDR3 length: 11
V gene: TRBV20-1

CDR3 protein: ASSLLATGDTQY
CDR3 length: 12
V gene: TRBV5-1

CDR3 protein: ASSLAPAGATYNEQF
CDR3 length: 15
V gene: TRBV5-1

CDR3 protein: ASSLELTIANYGYT
CDR3 length: 14
V gene: TRBV11-2

CDR3 protein: ASSLAAANTEAF
CDR3 length: 12
V gene: TRBV5-5

CDR3 protein: ASSRGGGAAYEQY
CDR3 length: 13
V gene: TRBV6-6

CDR3 protein: ASSQDYSGNTIY
CDR3 length: 12
V gene: TRBV6-1

CDR3 protein: ASSSTGTGLGRRGYT
CDR3 length: 15
V gene: TRBV7-8

CDR3 protein: ASGVGQGTYEQY
CDR3 length: 12
V gene: TRBV3-1

CDR3 protein: ASSLDHTQY
CDR3 length: 9
V gene: TRBV11-2

CDR3 protein: ASSGGLAGVQETQY
CDR3 length: 14
V gene: TRBV7-9

CDR3 protein: ASSGGVWNQPQH
CDR3 length: 12
V gene: TRBV6-1

CDR3 protein: AVGVEGYNEQF
CDR3 length: 11
V gene: TRBV7-7

CDR3 protein: ASSSLGY
CDR3 length: 7
V gene: TRBV5-6

CDR3 protein: SVVPPGGQETQY
CDR3 length: 12
V gene: TRBV29-1

CDR3 protein: SAEDLGEIYGYT
CDR3 length: 12
V gene: TRBV29-1

CDR3 protein: ASSQVTGGLSYNEQF
CDR3 length: 15
V gene: TRBV4-2

CDR3 protein: ASRPSGGLLNNEQF
CDR3 length: 14
V gene: TRBV12-3/TRBV12-4